Here is one TCR beta chain with its context. Antigen specificity is unknown. The CDR3 has 12 amino acids. The germline V and J ends were trimmed by 6 bases and 3 bases, with 6 bases remaining between them. In germline, CDR1 is MNHEY, CDR2 SVGEGT. Described treatment: approximately 9-day PBMC culture with coronavirus spike peptide pools or control peptides (ViraFEST assay). In the ViraFEST assay, peptide-pool expansion preceded TCR sequencing of expanded clonotypes. This entry comes from a study of vaccination and CD4 T cells after COVID-19. Background on the study: There were six male and four female convalescents, and two of them were Hispanic. Findings and caveats of the study: Detection of a median about 85% of reactive clones in convalescent patients was confined to the period after vaccination.

The study sequenced cultured CD4+ T cell DNA using the Oncomine TCR Beta short-read assay. Genomic DNA was taken out of cultured CD4+ T cells by extraction. Each CDR3 protein gets one entry after TCRdb re-called the PCR reads with MiXCR. The sample lists around 6,400 distinct CDR3 sequences; approximately 42% were seen once. The chain links TRBV6-2 or TRBV6-3 to TRBJ1-5; D gene unclear. Sequenced sample: CD4+ T cells from blood, cultured in vitro. This TCR derives from a human donor who had recovered from COVID-19. The DNA for the CDR3 is TGTGCCAGCAGCCACCCCAATCAGCCCCAGCATTTT. Amino acids: CASSHPNQPQHF.